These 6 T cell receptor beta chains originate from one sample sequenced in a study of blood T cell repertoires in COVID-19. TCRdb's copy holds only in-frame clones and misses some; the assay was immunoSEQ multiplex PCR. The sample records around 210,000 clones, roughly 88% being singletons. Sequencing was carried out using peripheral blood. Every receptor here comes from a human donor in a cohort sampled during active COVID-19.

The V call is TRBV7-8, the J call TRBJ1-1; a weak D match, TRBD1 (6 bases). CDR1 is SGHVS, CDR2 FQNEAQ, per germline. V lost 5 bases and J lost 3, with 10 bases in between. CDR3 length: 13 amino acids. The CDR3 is CASSDPGDTEAFF. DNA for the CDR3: TGTGCCAGCAGCGACCCAGGGGACACTGAAGCTTTCTTT.

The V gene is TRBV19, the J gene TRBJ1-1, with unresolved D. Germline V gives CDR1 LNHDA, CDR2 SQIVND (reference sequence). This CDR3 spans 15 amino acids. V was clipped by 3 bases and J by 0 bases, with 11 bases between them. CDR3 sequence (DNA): TGTGCCAGTAGTATGTATACAGATATGAACACTGAAGCTTTCTTT. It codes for CASSMYTDMNTEAFF.

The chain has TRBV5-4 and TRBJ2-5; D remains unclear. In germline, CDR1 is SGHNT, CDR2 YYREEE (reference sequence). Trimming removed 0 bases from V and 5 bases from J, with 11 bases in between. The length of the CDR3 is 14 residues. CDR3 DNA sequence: TGTGCCAGCAGCTTGGAGGCTAGATGGGAGACCCAGTACTTC. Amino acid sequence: CASSLEARWETQYF.

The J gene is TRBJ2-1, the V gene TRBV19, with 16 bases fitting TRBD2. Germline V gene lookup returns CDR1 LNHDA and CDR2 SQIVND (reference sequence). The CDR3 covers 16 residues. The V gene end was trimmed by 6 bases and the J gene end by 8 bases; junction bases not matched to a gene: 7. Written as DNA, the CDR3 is TGTGCCAGTAGCTATCTCGGGACTAGCGGGAGGGATGAGCAGTTCTTC. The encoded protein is CASSYLGTSGRDEQFF.

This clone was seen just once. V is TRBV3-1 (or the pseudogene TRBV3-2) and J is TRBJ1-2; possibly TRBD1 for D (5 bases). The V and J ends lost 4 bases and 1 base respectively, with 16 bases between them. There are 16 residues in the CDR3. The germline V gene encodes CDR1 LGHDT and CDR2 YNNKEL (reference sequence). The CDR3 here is CASSLSRQGVNYGYTF. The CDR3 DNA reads TGTGCCAGCAGCCTATCCCGTCAGGGTGTTAACTATGGCTACACCTTC.

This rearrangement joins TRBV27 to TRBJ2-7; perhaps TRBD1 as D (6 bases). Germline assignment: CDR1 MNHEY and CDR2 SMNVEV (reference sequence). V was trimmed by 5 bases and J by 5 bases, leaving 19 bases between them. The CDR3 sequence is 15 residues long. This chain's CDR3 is CASSPYTGSHHEQYF. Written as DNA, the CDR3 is TGTGCCAGCAGTCCCTATACAGGGTCCCACCACGAGCAGTACTTC.